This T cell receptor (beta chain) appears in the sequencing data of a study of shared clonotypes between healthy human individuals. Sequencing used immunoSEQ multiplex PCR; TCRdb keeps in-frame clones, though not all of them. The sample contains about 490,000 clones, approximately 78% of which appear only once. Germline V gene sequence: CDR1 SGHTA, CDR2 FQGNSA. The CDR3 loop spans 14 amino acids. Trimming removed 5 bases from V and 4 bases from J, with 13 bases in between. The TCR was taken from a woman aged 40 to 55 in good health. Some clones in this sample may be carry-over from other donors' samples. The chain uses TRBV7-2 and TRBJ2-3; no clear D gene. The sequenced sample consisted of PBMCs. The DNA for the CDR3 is TGTGCCAGCAGCCCGCCCCCCGCGGCAGATACGCAGTATTTT. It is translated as CASSPPPAADTQYF.